This TCR beta chain was found in a study of control samples from healthy donors and cancer patients. Sequenced by immunoSEQ multiplex PCR; TCRdb stores in-frame clones only, minus some. The sample lists around 150,000 clones, approximately 90% occurring once. The ends were cut back, 3 bases at V and 5 bases at J, with 11 bases in the middle. Germline V gene lookup returns CDR1 MNHEY and CDR2 SMNVEV (reference sequence). This CDR3 has 13 amino acids. The chain is built from TRBV27 and TRBJ2-7; possibly TRBD1 for D (5 bases). This clonotype was sampled from a man younger than 40 in good health. The material sequenced was blood. The CDR3 region has the DNA TGTGCCAGCAGTTTCAGGGTCGCCCACGAGCAGTACTTC. Its translation: CASSFRVAHEQYF.